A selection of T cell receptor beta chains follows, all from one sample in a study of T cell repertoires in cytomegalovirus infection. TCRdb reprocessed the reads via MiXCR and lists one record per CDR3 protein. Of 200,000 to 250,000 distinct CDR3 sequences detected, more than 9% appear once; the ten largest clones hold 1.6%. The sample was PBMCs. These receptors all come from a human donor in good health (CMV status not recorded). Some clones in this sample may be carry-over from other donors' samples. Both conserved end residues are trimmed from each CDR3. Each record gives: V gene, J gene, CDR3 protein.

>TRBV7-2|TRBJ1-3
ASSPPGPTIY
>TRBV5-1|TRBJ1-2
ASSSGTGVTYGYT
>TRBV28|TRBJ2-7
ASTTSGYEQY
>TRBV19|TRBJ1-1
ASRPGQGWTNTEAF
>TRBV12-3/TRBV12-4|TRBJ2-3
ASNLGATDTQY
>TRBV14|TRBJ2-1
ASSLDRSSYNEQF
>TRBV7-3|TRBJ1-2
ASSPGQDYGYT
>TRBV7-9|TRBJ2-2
ASRPPHDRGSTGELF
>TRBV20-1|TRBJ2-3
SAIRRGADTQY
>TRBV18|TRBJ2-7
ASSPPSGPRGEQY
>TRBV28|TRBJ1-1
ASSLGGVTGTEAF
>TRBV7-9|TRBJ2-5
ASSTFGTDLQETQY
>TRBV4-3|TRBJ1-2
ASSQEGASFYGYT
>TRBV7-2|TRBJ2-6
ASSSRQGRQSGANVLT
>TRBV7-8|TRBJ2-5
ASTRTGSQETQY
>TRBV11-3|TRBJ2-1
ASSPRRVHNEQF
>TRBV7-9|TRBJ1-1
ASSSRDTEAF
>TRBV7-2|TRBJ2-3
ASSSRLAGGADTQY
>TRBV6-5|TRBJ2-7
ASSRGRTGSSYEQY
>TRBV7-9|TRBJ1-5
ASSIDRGGNQPQH
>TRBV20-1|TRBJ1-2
SASGSDGYT
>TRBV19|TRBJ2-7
ASTSRARGFYEQY